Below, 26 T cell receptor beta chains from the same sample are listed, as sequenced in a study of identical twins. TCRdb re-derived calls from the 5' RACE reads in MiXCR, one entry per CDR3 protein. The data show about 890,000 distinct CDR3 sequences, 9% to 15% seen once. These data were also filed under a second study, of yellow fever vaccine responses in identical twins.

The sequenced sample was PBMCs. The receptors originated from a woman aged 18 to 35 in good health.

CDR3 sequence: CAISPTGTGLTDTQYF. CDR3 sequence (DNA): TGTGCCATCAGTCCGACCGGGACAGGGCTCACAGATACGCAGTATTTT. The J gene is TRBJ2-3, the V gene TRBV10-3; 9 bases map to TRBD1. V lost 5 bases to trimming and J lost 2 bases; unmatched junction nucleotides: 8. Germline CDR1 reads ENHRY; CDR2 reads SYGVKD. CDR3 length: 16 amino acids.

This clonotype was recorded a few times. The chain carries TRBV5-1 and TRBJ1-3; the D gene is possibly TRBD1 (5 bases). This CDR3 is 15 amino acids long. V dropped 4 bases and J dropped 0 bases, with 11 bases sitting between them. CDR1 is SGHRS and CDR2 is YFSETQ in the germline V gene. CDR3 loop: CASSPQGVSGNTIYF. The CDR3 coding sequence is TGCGCCAGCAGCCCCCAGGGCGTCTCTGGAAACACCATATATTTT.

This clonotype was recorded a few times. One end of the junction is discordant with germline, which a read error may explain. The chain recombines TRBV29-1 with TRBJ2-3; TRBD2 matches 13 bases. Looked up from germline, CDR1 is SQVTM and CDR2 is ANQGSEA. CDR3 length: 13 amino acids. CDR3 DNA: TGCAGCGTTGAAGGTGCGGGACTAGCGGGGCGGAGTTTT. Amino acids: CSVEGAGLAGRSF.

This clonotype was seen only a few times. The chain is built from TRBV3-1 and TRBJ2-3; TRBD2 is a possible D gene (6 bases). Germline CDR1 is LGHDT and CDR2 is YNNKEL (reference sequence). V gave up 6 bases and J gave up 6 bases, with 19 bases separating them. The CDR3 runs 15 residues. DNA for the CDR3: TGTGCCAGCAGTCCTGGCGGGACCCGGGTGGATACGCAGTATTTT. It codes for CASSPGGTRVDTQYF.

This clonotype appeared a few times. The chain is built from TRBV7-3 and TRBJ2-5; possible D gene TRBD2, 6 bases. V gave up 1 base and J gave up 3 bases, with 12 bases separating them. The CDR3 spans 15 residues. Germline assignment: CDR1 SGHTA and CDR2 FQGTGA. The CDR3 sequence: CASSLMGLAEETQYF. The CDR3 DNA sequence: TGTGCCAGCAGCTTAATGGGGTTAGCGGAAGAGACCCAGTACTTC.

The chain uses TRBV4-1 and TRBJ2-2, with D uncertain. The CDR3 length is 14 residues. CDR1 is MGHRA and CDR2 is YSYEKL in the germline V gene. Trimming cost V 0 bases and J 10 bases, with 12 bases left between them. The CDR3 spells CASSQEPEGAELFF. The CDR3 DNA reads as TGCGCCAGCAGCCAAGAACCGGAAGGCGCGGAGCTGTTTTTT.

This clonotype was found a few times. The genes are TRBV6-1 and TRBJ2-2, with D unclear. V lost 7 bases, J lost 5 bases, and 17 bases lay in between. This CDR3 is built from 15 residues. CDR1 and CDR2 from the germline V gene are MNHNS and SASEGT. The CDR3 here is CASKRGPSETGELFF. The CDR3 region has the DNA TGTGCCAGCAAAAGAGGTCCCTCGGAGACCGGGGAGCTGTTTTTT.

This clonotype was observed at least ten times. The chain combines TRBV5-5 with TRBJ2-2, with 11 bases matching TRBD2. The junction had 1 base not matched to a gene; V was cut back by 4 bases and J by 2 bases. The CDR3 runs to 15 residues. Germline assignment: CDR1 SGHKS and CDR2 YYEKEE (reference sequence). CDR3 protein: CASSRLAGNTGELFF. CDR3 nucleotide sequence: TGTGCCAGCAGCAGACTAGCGGGAAACACCGGGGAGCTGTTTTTT. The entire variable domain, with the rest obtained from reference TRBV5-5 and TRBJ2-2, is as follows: DAGVTQSPTHLIKTRGQQVTLRCSPISGHKSVSWYQQVLGQGPQFIFQYYEKEERGRGNFPDRFSARQFPNYSSELNVNALLLGDSALYLCASSRLAGNTGELFFGEGSRLTVL.

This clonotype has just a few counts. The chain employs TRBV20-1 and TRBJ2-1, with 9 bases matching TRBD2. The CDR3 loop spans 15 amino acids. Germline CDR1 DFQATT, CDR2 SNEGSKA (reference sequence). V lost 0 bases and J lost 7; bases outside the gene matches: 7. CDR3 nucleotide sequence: TGCAGTGCTAGAGATGTAGCGGGAGTTTGGAATGAGCAGTTCTTC. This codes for CSARDVAGVWNEQFF.

CDR3 nucleotides: TGCAGTGCTAGAGAAGCGGGTTCAAGCACAGATACGCAGTATTTT. Translated: CSAREAGSSTDTQYF. This sequence joins TRBV20-1 and TRBJ2-3, with D tentatively TRBD2 (6 bases). V shed 0 bases and J shed 0 bases, with 10 bases lying between them. Per the germline V gene, CDR1 is DFQATT and CDR2 is SNEGSKA (reference sequence). The CDR3 runs to 15 residues.

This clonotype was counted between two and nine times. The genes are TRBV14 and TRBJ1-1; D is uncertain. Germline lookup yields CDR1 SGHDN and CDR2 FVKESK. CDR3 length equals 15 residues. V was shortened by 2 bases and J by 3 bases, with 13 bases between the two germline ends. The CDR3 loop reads CASSQRGLWDTEAFF. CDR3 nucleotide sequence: TGTGCCAGCAGCCAACGTGGGCTCTGGGACACTGAAGCTTTCTTT.

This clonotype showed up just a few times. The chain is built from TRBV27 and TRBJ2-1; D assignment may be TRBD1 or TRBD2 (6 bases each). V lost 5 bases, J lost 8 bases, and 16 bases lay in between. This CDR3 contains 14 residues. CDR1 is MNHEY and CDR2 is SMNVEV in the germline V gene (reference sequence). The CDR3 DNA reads TGTGCCAGCAGTCCGGGACACGGAGGGGATGAGCAGTTCTTC. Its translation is CASSPGHGGDEQFF.

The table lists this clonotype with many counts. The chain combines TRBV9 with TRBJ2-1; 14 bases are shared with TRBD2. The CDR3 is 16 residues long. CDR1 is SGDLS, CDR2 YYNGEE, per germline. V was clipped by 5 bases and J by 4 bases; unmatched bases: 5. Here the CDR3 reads CASRGTSGGAYNEQFF. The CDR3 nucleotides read TGTGCCAGCAGGGGGACTAGCGGGGGAGCTTACAATGAGCAGTTCTTC.

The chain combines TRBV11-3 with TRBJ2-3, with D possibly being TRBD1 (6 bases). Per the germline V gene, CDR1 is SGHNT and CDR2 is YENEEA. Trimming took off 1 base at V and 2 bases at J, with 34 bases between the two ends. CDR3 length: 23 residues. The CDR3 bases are TGTGCCAGCAGCTTAGTACGGGGTGCTGGGGGCCAGACCGGCTTAACTGACACAGATACGCAGTATTTT. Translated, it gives CASSLVRGAGGQTGLTDTDTQYF.

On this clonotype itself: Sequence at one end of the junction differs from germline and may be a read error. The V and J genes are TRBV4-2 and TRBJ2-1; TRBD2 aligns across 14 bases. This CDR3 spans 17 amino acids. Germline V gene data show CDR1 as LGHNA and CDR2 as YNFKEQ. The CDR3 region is CARSLGTSGSLRNEQFF. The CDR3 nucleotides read TGTGCCAGGAGCCTCGGGACTAGCGGGAGTCTTCGGAATGAGCAGTTCTTC.

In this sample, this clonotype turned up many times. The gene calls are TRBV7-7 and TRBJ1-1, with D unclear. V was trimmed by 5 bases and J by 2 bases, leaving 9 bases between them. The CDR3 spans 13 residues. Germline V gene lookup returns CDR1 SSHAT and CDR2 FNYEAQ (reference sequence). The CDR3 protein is CASSQNSNTEAFF. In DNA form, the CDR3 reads TGTGCCAGCAGCCAGAACAGCAACACTGAAGCTTTCTTT.

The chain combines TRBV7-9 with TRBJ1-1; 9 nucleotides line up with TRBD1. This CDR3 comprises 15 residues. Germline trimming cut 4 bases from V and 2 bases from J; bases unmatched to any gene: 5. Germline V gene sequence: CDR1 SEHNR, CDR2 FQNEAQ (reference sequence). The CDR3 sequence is CASSSGQGTNTEAFF. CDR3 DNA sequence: TGTGCCAGCAGCTCGGGACAGGGCACAAACACTGAAGCTTTCTTT. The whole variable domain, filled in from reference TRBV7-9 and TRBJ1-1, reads DTGVSQNPRHKITKRGQNVTFRCDPISEHNRLYWYRQTLGQGPEFLTYFQNEAQLEKSRLLSDRFSAERPKGSFSTLEIQRTEQGDSAMYLCASSSGQGTNTEAFFGQGTRLTVV.

CDR3 DNA: TGTGCCAGCAGCCCGCAGAACCCCGGATCTGGAAACACCATATATTTT. It codes for CASSPQNPGSGNTIYF. V and J are TRBV7-9 and TRBJ1-3, with D uncertain. Germline CDR1 reads SEHNR; CDR2 reads FQNEAQ (reference sequence). Trimming took 5 bases from V and 1 from J, leaving 15 bases between them. The CDR3 is made up of 16 amino acids.

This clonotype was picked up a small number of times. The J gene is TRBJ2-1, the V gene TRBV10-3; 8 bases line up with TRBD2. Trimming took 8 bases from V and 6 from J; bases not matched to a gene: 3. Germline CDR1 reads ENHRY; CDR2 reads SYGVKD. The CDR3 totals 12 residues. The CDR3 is CAIETSANEQFF. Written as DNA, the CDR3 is TGTGCCATCGAGACTAGCGCCAATGAGCAGTTCTTC.

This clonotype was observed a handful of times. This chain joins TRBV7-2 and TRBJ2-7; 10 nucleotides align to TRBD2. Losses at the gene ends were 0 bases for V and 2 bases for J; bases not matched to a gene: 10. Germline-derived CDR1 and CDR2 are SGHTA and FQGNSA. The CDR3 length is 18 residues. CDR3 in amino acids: CASSLAPRLAGNTYEQYV. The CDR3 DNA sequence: TGTGCCAGCAGCTTAGCCCCTAGACTAGCGGGTAACACCTACGAGCAGTACGTC.

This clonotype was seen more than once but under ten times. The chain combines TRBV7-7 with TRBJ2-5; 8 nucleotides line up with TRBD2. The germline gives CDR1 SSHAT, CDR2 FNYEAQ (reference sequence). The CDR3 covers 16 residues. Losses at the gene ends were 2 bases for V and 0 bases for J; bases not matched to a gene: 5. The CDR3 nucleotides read TGTGCCAGCAGCTTAATCAGCGGGAGCCACCAAGAGACCCAGTACTTC. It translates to CASSLISGSHQETQYF.

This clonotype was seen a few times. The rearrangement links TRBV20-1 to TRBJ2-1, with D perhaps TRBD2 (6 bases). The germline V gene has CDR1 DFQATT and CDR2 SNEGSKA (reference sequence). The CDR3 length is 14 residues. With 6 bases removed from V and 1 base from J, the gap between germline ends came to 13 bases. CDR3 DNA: TGCAGTGCCACGAGCGGGTTATCCTACAATGAGCAGTTCTTC. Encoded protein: CSATSGLSYNEQFF.

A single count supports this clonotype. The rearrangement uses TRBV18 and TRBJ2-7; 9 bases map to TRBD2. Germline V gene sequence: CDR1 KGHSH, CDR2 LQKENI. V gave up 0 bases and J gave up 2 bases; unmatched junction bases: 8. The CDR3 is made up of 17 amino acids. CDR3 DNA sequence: TGTGCCAGCTCACCACCGTGGGGACTAGCTGCTCCCTACGAGCAGTACTTC. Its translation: CASSPPWGLAAPYEQYF.

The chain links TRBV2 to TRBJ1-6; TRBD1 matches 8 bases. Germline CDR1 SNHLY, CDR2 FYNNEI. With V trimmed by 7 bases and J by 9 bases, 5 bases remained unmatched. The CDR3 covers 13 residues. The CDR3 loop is CASMTGAGSPLHF. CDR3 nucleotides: TGTGCCAGCATGACAGGGGCAGGTTCACCCCTCCACTTT.

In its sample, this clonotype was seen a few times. The CDR3 loop reads CASSPGTSYETQYF. CDR3 nucleotide sequence: TGTGCCAGCAGTCCCGGGACTAGCTATGAGACCCAGTACTTC. V and J are TRBV6-1 and TRBJ2-5; 9 bases agree with TRBD2. Per germline, CDR1 MNHNS and CDR2 SASEGT. The CDR3 sequence is 14 residues long. The V and J ends lost 5 bases and 5 bases, in that order; junction bases with no gene match: 6.

The CDR3 DNA reads TGTGCCAGCAGCAAAGGGCTGGACAGGGAGACCCAGTACTTC. Encoded protein: CASSKGLDRETQYF. The rearrangement uses TRBV11-2 and TRBJ2-5; 7 positions agree with TRBD1. This CDR3 is 14 amino acids long. V lost 5 bases and J lost 5; bases outside the gene matches: 8. Germline V gene sequence: CDR1 SGHAT, CDR2 FQNNGV.